This T cell receptor beta chain was obtained from a study of synovial regulatory T cells in juvenile arthritis (dated by TCRdb to the mid-2010s). Concerning the study at large: Among the sequenced patients, three were classified as therapy-naive, methotrexate plus infliximab was given to one, methotrexate was given to roughly six, and treatment information was unavailable for one. TCRbeta CDR3 repertoires of blood iaTreg cells, other blood Treg cells and synovial fluid Treg cells from matched patient samples were compared in the study. Effector T cell subsets were also sequenced in this cohort for comparisons, but the Treg dataset alone covers only blood and synovial fluid Treg cells. TCR repertoire comparisons included Treg and Teff subsets from 10 or so JIA patients with active disease. Overall study outcomes, separate from this receptor: iaTreg TCR repertoires were largely private across patients and partially overlapped with synovial Teff and blood CPL repertoires. Synovial Treg cells shared more CDR3 sequences with iaTreg cells than with other blood Treg cells; Chao-Jaccard similarity confirmed closer relation.

A remark on this clone: Its antigen remains unidentified.

Library generation was performed with the immunoSEQ multiplex PCR assay. TCRbeta CDR3 sequencing was carried out by Adaptive Biotechnologies. The source study handled its data this way. Repertoire similarity was assessed using the Chao-modified Jaccard index and the median clonotype overlap from 200 random subsamples at equal sample size. The similarity analyses were based on either productive nucleotide sequences or amino acid sequences translated in silico. Hierarchical clustering with single linkage and t-SNE based on Chao-modified Jaccard distances were used to compare repertoires. Repertoire diversity was measured with the Renyi index after sample size normalisation across a range of alpha values. In its TCRdb copy, this immuneACCESS table keeps in-frame sequences only and misses some clones. Where compared with another copy, unresolved V genes explain less than half of these, and the others have no known cause. V, J and clone size reflect that table, while D and trimming were determined from the DNA. The sample table holds around 2,000 clones. The top ten clonotypes cover approximately 12% of the sample.

As encoded in the germline V gene, CDR1 is SGDLS while CDR2 is YYNGEE. Spanning cysteine to phenylalanine, the CDR3 consists of 19 amino acids. No DNA is given. Synovial samples were synovial fluid collected alongside matched peripheral blood from each patient with active arthritis. TCR repertoire donors were approximately 11 juvenile idiopathic arthritis patients with active disease who had not reached inactive disease, 3 polyarticular and 8 oligoarticular. The TCR-sequenced patients had a median age of around 11 years (range about 2.1-25) and median disease duration of approximately seven years (range 0.2-19.1). FOXP3 TSDR demethylation in synovial Treg cells was comparable to that in blood Treg cells and healthy-donor Treg cells, which supports bona fide regulatory lineage commitment. The samples for TCR repertoire analysis were obtained at two Italian centres.

This receptor chain uses TRBV9 and TRBJ2-5; TCRdb reports TRBD2, a call that lacks DNA to check it against. Sequencing was carried out using Treg cells from the synovium. The receptor was derived from a donor between 2 and 35 years old with juvenile idiopathic arthritis. The CDR3 in this case is CASSVASGTSGGAQETQYF.